Listed here are 20 T cell receptor beta chains from one sample, sequenced in a study of T-cell reconstitution after alpha-beta-depleted transplantation in children. For TCRbeta, the library was prepared with unique molecular identifiers. MiXCR was run by TCRdb on the PCR reads, yielding one entry per CDR3 protein. The sample includes some 450,000 distinct CDR3 sequences, over 40% of them seen just once. The material sequenced was PBMCs, taken before TCRalphabeta/CD19-depleted stem cell transplant. Receptors were obtained from a girl aged 2 to 10 with aplastic anemia, due to receive a stem cell transplant.

The rearrangement joins TRBV5-1 to TRBJ2-1; the D call may be TRBD1 or TRBD2 (5 bases each). With 4 bases removed from V and 10 bases from J, the gap between germline ends came to 15 bases. The CDR3 totals 13 residues. Germline loops: CDR1 SGHRS, CDR2 YFSETQ. CDR3 region: CASSLTVGDEQFF. CDR3 nucleotides: TGCGCCAGCAGCCTGACGGTCGGGGACGAGCAGTTCTTC.

This clonotype appeared many times. The rearrangement joins TRBV5-6 to TRBJ2-1, with D perhaps TRBD1 or TRBD2 (5 bases each). Trimming took 4 bases from V and 4 from J, leaving 15 bases between them. CDR1 and CDR2 from the germline V gene are SGHDT and YYEEEE. The CDR3 is made up of 15 amino acids. As DNA, the CDR3 is TGTGCCAGCAGCCCCCCCGGGGCAGAGTACAATGAGCAGTTCTTC. Translation gives CASSPPGAEYNEQFF.

This clonotype was seen more than once but under ten times. The chain carries TRBV11-1 and TRBJ2-3, with 8 bases fitting TRBD2. The CDR3 is 19 amino acids. The germline V gene encodes CDR1 SGHAT and CDR2 FQDESV (reference sequence). Unmatched junction bases numbered 16, after V lost 5 bases and J lost 0 bases. The DNA for the CDR3 is TGTGCCAGCAGCCTAGGAGCACTAGCGGAGGCCTCTAGCACAGATACGCAGTATTTT. It codes for CASSLGALAEASSTDTQYF.

This clonotype occurred a few times. The V call is TRBV6-1, the J call TRBJ2-1; 10 nucleotides align to TRBD2. Per germline, CDR1 MNHNS and CDR2 SASEGT. V gave up 6 bases and J gave up 10 bases; unmatched junction bases: 9. CDR3 size: 14 residues. For the CDR3, the DNA is TGTGCCAGCAGATCGACTAGCGGGCCTCAAGAGCAGTTCTTC. Its protein product is CASRSTSGPQEQFF.

The genes are TRBV20-1 and TRBJ2-7; 7 positions match TRBD1. The CDR3 is made up of 13 amino acids. Germline V gene sequence: CDR1 DFQATT, CDR2 SNEGSKA (reference sequence). Germline trimming cut 5 bases from V and 2 bases from J; bases unmatched to any gene: 6. CDR3 in amino acids: CSAPDRATYEQYF. The CDR3 DNA sequence: TGCAGTGCTCCCGACAGGGCAACCTACGAGCAGTACTTC.

A few counts support this clonotype. The rearrangement uses TRBV6-5 and TRBJ1-1; D perhaps matches TRBD1 (5 bases). Trimming left V 2 bases short and J 1 base short, with 8 bases between. This CDR3 contains 14 residues. CDR1 is MNHEY and CDR2 is SVGAGI in the germline V gene. CDR3 region: CASSYGGSNTEAFF. The CDR3 nucleotides read TGTGCCAGCAGTTACGGGGGTTCGAACACTGAAGCTTTCTTT.

This chain connects TRBV13 to TRBJ2-2; 13 bases are shared with TRBD2. This CDR3 has 17 amino acids. With 3 bases clipped from V and 0 bases from J, the junction kept 1 base outside the gene matches. Looked up from germline, CDR1 is PRHDT and CDR2 is FYEKMQ (reference sequence). The CDR3: CASSLGLAGPNTGELFF. In DNA, the CDR3 is TGTGCCAGCAGCTTGGGACTAGCGGGACCGAACACCGGGGAGCTGTTTTTT.

The chain is built from TRBV20-1 and TRBJ2-1; D unresolved. Between the trimmed V and J ends, which lost 3 bases and 9 bases, there was a span of 9 bases. The CDR3 contains 11 residues. Germline V CDR1 and CDR2: DFQATT, SNEGSKA (reference sequence). The CDR3 here is CSASLASEQFF. The CDR3, as DNA: TGCAGTGCTAGTTTGGCCAGTGAGCAGTTCTTC.

This clonotype was seen more than once but under ten times. The chain uses TRBV12-3 or TRBV12-4 and TRBJ1-4, with no clear D. The CDR3 loop spans 14 amino acids. V lost 2 bases and J 5 bases, leaving 9 bases between the germline ends. The CDR3 region is CASSLRRPNEKLFF. As DNA, the CDR3 is TGTGCCAGCAGTTTACGGCGCCCGAATGAAAAACTGTTTTTT.

A few counts support this clonotype. The chain uses TRBV6-1 and TRBJ2-4; 7 bases are shared with TRBD2. The J segment lost 8 bases and the V segment lost 0 bases, leaving 16 bases of the junction unmatched. This CDR3 region has 18 residues. Germline V lookup: CDR1 MNHNS, CDR2 SASEGT. The chain's CDR3 is CASSEAPLARAGSDIQYF. Here the CDR3 DNA reads TGTGCCAGCAGTGAAGCCCCACTAGCGCGGGCGGGGTCGGACATTCAGTACTTC.

This rearrangement joins TRBV28 to TRBJ2-4; D gene ambiguous. Trimming took 3 bases from V and 8 from J, leaving 2 bases between them. The CDR3 spans 10 residues. Germline assignment: CDR1 MDHEN and CDR2 SYDVKM. As DNA, the CDR3 is TGTGCCAGCAGTTTCTACATTCAGTACTTC. It translates to CASSFYIQYF.

The chain combines TRBV29-1 with TRBJ2-2; the D is unclear. The CDR3 loop spans 14 amino acids. Germline assignment: CDR1 SQVTM and CDR2 ANQGSEA. Trimming took off 4 bases at V and 0 bases at J, with 9 bases between the two ends. CDR3 DNA sequence: TGCAGCGTTGTAGGGCCTTCGAACACCGGGGAGCTGTTTTTT. This sequence encodes CSVVGPSNTGELFF.

For the CDR3, the DNA is TGCGCCAGCAGCTTGAAGATAGAGTCCACAGATACGCAGTATTTT. It yields the protein CASSLKIESTDTQYF. J is TRBJ2-3 and V is TRBV5-1; D gene ambiguous. Trimming cost V 1 base and J 2 bases, with 11 bases left between them. The CDR3 totals 15 residues. Germline-derived CDR1 and CDR2 are SGHRS and YFSETQ.

This clonotype was detected only a few times. The V and J genes are TRBV12-3 or TRBV12-4 and TRBJ1-1, with D unclear. V dropped 7 bases and J dropped 0 bases, with 12 bases sitting between them. This CDR3 spans 14 amino acids. The CDR3 sequence: CASTPDGVNTEAFF. The CDR3 DNA is TGTGCCAGCACCCCTGACGGGGTGAACACTGAAGCTTTCTTT.

This clonotype turned up a few times. The CDR3 coding sequence is TGTGCCAGCTCTACGGACAGGGGTGCGGCCCAGTACTTC. Its protein is CASSTDRGAAQYF. This rearrangement joins TRBV18 to TRBJ2-5, with 9 bases fitting TRBD1. The V segment lost 6 bases and the J segment 9 bases; nucleotides outside the gene matches: 8. CDR3 length: 13 amino acids. Per the germline V gene, CDR1 is KGHSH and CDR2 is LQKENI.

This clonotype was counted only a few times. This chain connects TRBV7-2 to TRBJ2-3; 10 bases map to TRBD2. Germline loops: CDR1 SGHTA, CDR2 FQGNSA. The CDR3 covers 16 residues. V dropped 6 bases and J dropped 11; count of bases not matched to a gene: 17. CDR3 loop: CASREPAGGSLMKQYF. The CDR3 DNA reads as TGTGCCAGCAGAGAACCAGCGGGAGGGTCCTTAATGAAGCAGTATTTT.

V is TRBV30 and J is TRBJ2-6, with unresolved D. CDR1 and CDR2 (germline): GTSNPN, SVGIG (reference sequence). V lost 0 bases and J 0 bases, leaving 12 bases between the germline ends. CDR3 length: 17 amino acids. CDR3 nucleotide sequence: TGTGCCTGGAGTGTTGACCGATCTAGCTCTGGGGCCAACGTCCTGACTTTC. It is translated as CAWSVDRSSSGANVLTF.

The CDR3 DNA reads TGCAGCGTTGAGGGGGTAGCGGGAGAAGTCGGGGAGCTGTTTTTT. Protein: CSVEGVAGEVGELFF. This chain uses TRBV29-1 with TRBJ2-2; 9 bases fit TRBD2. There are 15 residues in the CDR3. Germline values: CDR1 SQVTM, CDR2 ANQGSEA. V lost 3 bases to trimming and J lost 7 bases; unmatched junction nucleotides: 9.

CDR3 DNA: TGTGCCTGGAGCGTGAGGGTGGCAGATACGCAGTATTTT. It specifies CAWSVRVADTQYF. The genes are TRBV30 and TRBJ2-3, with D perhaps TRBD2 (5 bases). V was clipped by 3 bases and J by 4 bases, with 11 bases between them. The CDR3 is made up of 13 amino acids. CDR1 and CDR2 from the germline V gene are GTSNPN and SVGIG (reference sequence).

This clonotype was recorded at least ten times. The J gene is TRBJ2-3, the V gene TRBV9; TRBD2 matches 7 bases. Germline assignment: CDR1 SGDLS and CDR2 YYNGEE. CDR3 size: 16 residues. Losses at the gene ends were 0 bases for V and 3 bases for J; bases not matched to a gene: 7. CDR3 in DNA: TGTGCCAGCAGCGTAGCGGGTAGCGGGTGGACAGATACGCAGTATTTT. Translation: CASSVAGSGWTDTQYF.